These 10 T cell receptor beta chains were all obtained from the same sample, sequenced in a study of cytomegalovirus exposure and HLA in healthy donors. Primers for the PCR totalled 60 Vbeta and 13 Jbeta. The protocol was immunoSEQ multiplex PCR, while the TCRdb copy is restricted to in-frame clones and leaves out a portion. This sample has some 56,000 clones, with about 80% found just once. The sample taken for sequencing was PBMCs. The receptor set was obtained from a woman aged 40 to 55 in good health and CMV-seronegative.

The chain recombines TRBV27 with TRBJ1-4, with TRBD1 matching over 8 bases. V trimming: 6 bases; J trimming: 8 bases; junction bases outside the gene matches: 23. Per germline, CDR1 MNHEY and CDR2 SMNVEV (reference sequence). CDR3 size: 19 residues. The CDR3 DNA reads TGTGCCAGCAGCCCCCGCGCGACAGGGGCCAAAAACGCCCACGAAAAACTGTTTTTT. Protein: CASSPRATGAKNAHEKLFF. The entire variable domain, with the rest obtained from reference TRBV27 and TRBJ1-4, is as follows: EAQVTQNPRYLITVTGKKLTVTCSQNMNHEYMSWYRQDPGLGLRQIYYSMNVEVTDKGDVPEGYKVSRKEKRNFPLILESPSPNQTSLYFCASSPRATGAKNAHEKLFFGSGTQLSVL.

The chain employs TRBV7-2 and TRBJ2-1, with 8 bases matching TRBD2. The V gene end was trimmed by 1 base and the J gene end by 5 bases; junction bases not matched to a gene: 7. Germline V CDR1 and CDR2: SGHTA, FQGNSA. CDR3 length: 16 amino acids. Here the CDR3 reads CASSLVSGINDNEQFF. The CDR3 DNA sequence: TGTGCCAGCAGCTTAGTTAGCGGGATCAACGACAATGAGCAGTTCTTC. Looking up the rest from reference TRBV7-2 and TRBJ2-1 gives the full variable domain: GAGVSQSPSNKVTEKGKDVELRCDPISGHTALYWYRQSLGQGLEFLIYFQGNSAPDKSGLPSDRFSAERTGGSVSTLTIQRTQQEDSAVYLCASSLVSGINDNEQFFGPGTRLTVL.

The chain couples TRBV28 to TRBJ1-5, with D perhaps matching TRBD1 (5 bases). This CDR3 has 14 residues. Germline V gene lookup returns CDR1 MDHEN and CDR2 SYDVKM. The V gene lost 7 bases and the J gene lost 7 bases, with 17 bases spanning the gap. The chain's CDR3 is CASIGGGTGQPQHF. CDR3 bases: TGTGCCAGCATCGGGGGGGGGACGGGGCAGCCCCAGCATTTT.

The chain joins TRBV7-8 to TRBJ1-2; maybe TRBD1 (6 bases). This CDR3 has 14 residues. Trimming pared 3 bases from V and 7 bases from J, leaving 15 bases between. Germline V lookup: CDR1 SGHVS, CDR2 FQNEAQ. The CDR3, as DNA: TGTGCCAGCAGCTTTTGGCAGGGGCAAAGTGGCTACACCTTC. Its translation: CASSFWQGQSGYTF.

V and J are TRBV4-2 and TRBJ1-1; possibly TRBD1 for D (6 bases). Germline V gives CDR1 LGHNA, CDR2 YNFKEQ. V lost 4 bases and J lost 2, with 11 bases in between. This CDR3 spans 14 amino acids. The CDR3 sequence is CASSPGQHNTEAFF. CDR3 sequence (DNA): TGTGCCAGCAGCCCTGGACAGCATAACACTGAAGCTTTCTTT.

The chain joins TRBV7-2 to TRBJ2-7, with a possible D match to TRBD1 (6 bases). V gave up 4 bases and J gave up 7 bases, with 20 bases separating them. The CDR3 runs 15 residues. Germline loops: CDR1 SGHTA, CDR2 FQGNSA. As DNA, the CDR3 is TGTGCCAGCAGCTCGCAGATTGGACAGTTGGGAGAGCAGTACTTC. As protein: CASSSQIGQLGEQYF.

The V and J genes are TRBV27 and TRBJ1-2; 7 nucleotides line up with TRBD1. Germline V CDR1 and CDR2: MNHEY, SMNVEV (reference sequence). J was trimmed by 14 bases and V by 3 bases; bases with no gene match: 6. This CDR3 spans 11 amino acids. The CDR3 DNA follows: TGTGCCAGCAGTTTGGGGGCGGGACAGACCTTC. Amino acids: CASSLGAGQTF.

This chain joins TRBV7-8 and TRBJ2-7; 7 nucleotides match TRBD1. V shed 5 bases, J shed 5 bases, and the junction held 15 bases outside the gene matches. The CDR3 loop spans 16 amino acids. CDR1 is SGHVS and CDR2 is FQNEAQ in the germline V gene. CDR3 coding DNA: TGTGCCAGCAGCGTTCACGGTCCAGGGGGTCAGGACGAGCAGTACTTC. Translating gives CASSVHGPGGQDEQYF.

This clone was seen once. This chain uses TRBV10-3 with TRBJ2-1, with a weak D call TRBD2 (5 bases). The CDR3 consists of 14 residues. Germline loops: CDR1 ENHRY, CDR2 SYGVKD. With 6 bases removed from V and 4 bases from J, the gap between germline ends came to 13 bases. The CDR3 is CAISARDAYNEQFF. CDR3 nucleotide sequence: TGTGCCATCAGCGCTCGGGATGCATACAATGAGCAGTTCTTC.

V and J are TRBV5-4 and TRBJ2-3, with TRBD1 matching over 7 bases. With 4 bases clipped from V and 1 base from J, the junction kept 3 bases outside the gene matches. CDR3 length equals 14 residues. Germline-derived CDR1 and CDR2 are SGHNT and YYREEE (reference sequence). CDR3 nucleotides: TGTGCCAGCAGCGATCAGGGGGGCACAGATACGCAGTATTTT. This sequence encodes CASSDQGGTDTQYF.